This T cell receptor beta chain was observed in a study of blood T cell repertoires in COVID-19. Across the study: The United States, Italy and Spain were the sources of the acute and convalescent COVID-19 samples. PBMCs, B-cell-depleted T cells, or T cells provided the cDNA or gDNA that made up the material.

As originally analysed: Using reference gene primer amplification, nucleated cell counts were estimated. This table comes from immunoSEQ multiplex PCR, and its TCRdb copy is limited to in-frame clones, with some not included. That table gives V, J and clone size, and the DNA gave D and trimming. Counted here are about 320,000 clones, 83% occurring once; the ten biggest clones make up 1% to 1.5%. Germline V gene data show CDR1 as SEHNR and CDR2 as FQNEAQ (reference sequence). Trimming removed 1 base from V and 6 bases from J, with 10 bases in between. This CDR3 comprises 14 residues. The source of this sequence is a woman aged 45-65 years with acute or convalescent COVID-19. The sequenced sample consisted of peripheral blood. The rearrangement links TRBV7-9 to TRBJ1-5; D gene ambiguous. In DNA form, the CDR3 reads TGTGCCAGCAGCTTAGGGGGAGACGGTCAGCCCCAGCATTTT. Residues: CASSLGGDGQPQHF.